This T cell receptor (beta chain) was observed in a study of blood T cell repertoires in COVID-19. About the research overall: Sites across the United States, Italy and Spain contributed samples from acute and convalescent COVID-19.

The age range of participants was roughly 18 to 90 years, with residence in about two dozen US areas. Assay used: immunoSEQ multiplex PCR; TCRdb lists only in-frame clones, some missing. The table shows under 400,000 clones, with more than 70% occurring only once. V shed 1 base and J shed 0 bases, with 10 bases lying between them. Per the germline V gene, CDR1 is MDHEN and CDR2 is SYDVKM. The CDR3 has 17 amino acids. V gene TRBV28 combines with J gene TRBJ2-6; D possibly corresponds to TRBD2 (6 bases). The source of this sequence is a woman aged 25 to 39 who had been exposed to COVID-19. The sample was PBMCs or T cells enriched from blood (not recorded which). CDR3 sequence: CASSLSGSHSGANVLTF. DNA of the CDR3: TGTGCCAGCAGTTTATCCGGGAGCCACTCTGGGGCCAACGTCCTGACTTTC.